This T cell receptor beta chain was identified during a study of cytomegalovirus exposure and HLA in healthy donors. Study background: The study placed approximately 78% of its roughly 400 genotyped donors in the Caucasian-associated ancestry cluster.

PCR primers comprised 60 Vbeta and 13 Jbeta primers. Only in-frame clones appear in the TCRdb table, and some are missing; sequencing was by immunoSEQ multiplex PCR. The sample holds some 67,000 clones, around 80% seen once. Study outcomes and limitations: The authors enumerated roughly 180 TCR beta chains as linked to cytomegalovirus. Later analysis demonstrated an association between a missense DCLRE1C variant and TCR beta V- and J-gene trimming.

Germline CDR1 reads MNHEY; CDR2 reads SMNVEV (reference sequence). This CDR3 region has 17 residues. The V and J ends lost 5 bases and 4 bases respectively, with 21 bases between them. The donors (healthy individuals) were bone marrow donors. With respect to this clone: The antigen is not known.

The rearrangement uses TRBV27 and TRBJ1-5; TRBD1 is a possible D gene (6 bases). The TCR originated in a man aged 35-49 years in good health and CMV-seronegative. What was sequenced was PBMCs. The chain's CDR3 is CASSAGDTGFGNQPQHF. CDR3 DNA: TGTGCCAGCAGTGCCGGGGACACGGGTTTTGGGAATCAGCCCCAGCATTTT.